This T cell receptor beta chain derives from a study of blood T cells in healthy people across ages (dated by TCRdb to about 2015). Study-wide context: In model experiments, template switching captured about one uniquely barcoded TCR beta cDNA molecule for every two T cells. To track age-related changes in TCR beta repertoire diversity, the study relied on deep sequencing normalized with unique cDNA molecular identifiers. Two additional independent replicas of 1 million unique cDNA reads from the same blood draw were analyzed for two donors (one aged 18 to 30 and one aged 80 or older). Donors were grouped into four age groups: young (average 16 years), middle-aged (over 35), aged (around 60) and long-lived (approximately 82). To avoid experimental bias, donors of different ages were randomly spread across the sequencing lanes.

Overall study results and their limits: The long-lived group showed more naive CD4+ T cells, fewer expanded clones and increased TCR diversity than the aged group, suggesting age selection. Estimates of total diversity from one million sequenced T cells were regarded as lower bounds and underestimates. Donor CMV infection status was unknown, potentially confounding age-related changes in expanded clonotypes. Conclusive comparison of naive and antigen-experienced compartments was prevented by the profiling of bulk unsorted PBMCs. The percentage of naive T cells measured by flow cytometry correlated strongly with observed TCR beta diversity. As age increased, observed TCR beta diversity per million T cells dropped in a roughly linear way, and a significant reduction was already evident by age 40.

As regards this clonotype: Its antigen remains undetermined. One base away there is no much larger clone; base qualities are not given.

Receptors were amplified or captured by 5' RACE. For sequencing, an Illumina HiSeq 2500 was employed. A second PCR of about 6 to 12 cycles was run with a J-beta primer mix and a sample-barcoded 5' primer. Each TCR beta cDNA molecule received a unique molecular identifier from a template-switch 5' adaptor carrying 12 random nucleotides. Each sample yielded at least 3 million CDR3-containing paired-end reads. First-strand cDNA was synthesized from all RNA with the Mint cDNA synthesis kit, primed by a TRBC-specific oligonucleotide. Following uracil-DNA glycosylase treatment, a first 18-cycle PCR with universal primers M1SS and BC2_uni_R was performed on all cDNA. Processing in the source paper ran as follows. Normalization of each sample was performed by random selection of 1 million high-quality reads, each carrying a distinct molecular identifier. Reads with shared molecular identifiers were discarded instead of being binned into consensus sequences. MiTCR, run with a Q25 quality threshold and the strictest error-elimination algorithm, handled CDR3 identification, clonotype clustering and error correction. A nonparametric unseen species model with Euler transformation was used to estimate a lower bound on total TCR beta diversity. TCRdb reprocessed the public reads (quality trimming at Q25 with fastp, clone calling with MiXCR) and kept in-frame beta chains. Under each unique CDR3 protein, matching rows form one entry showing the most common genes and DNA. In this record, the V and J calls reflect TCRdb's handling and not the investigators' own analysis. Here the sample has about 900,000 distinct CDR3 sequences; less than 80% occur a single time. The ten largest clones capture roughly 25% of the sample.

Donors were roughly 40 systemically healthy Caucasian individuals from Russia aged 6 to 90 years. Roughly 9 milliliters of peripheral blood were drawn from each donor into EDTA-treated Vacutainer tubes. Ficoll-Paque density-gradient centrifugation was used to isolate PBMCs, with at least 7 million obtained per sample. Trizol reagent was used to extract total RNA from the PBMCs, yielding at least 5.5 micrograms per sample. The percentages of naive CD45RAhigh/CD27high T cells were determined by flow cytometry on a PBMC aliquot from every donor. Looking up the germline V gene yields CDR1 SGHAT and CDR2 FQNNGV. V loses 5 bases at its end and J loses 0 bases; junction bases beyond the gene matches: 6. Its CDR3 holds 16 amino acids, cysteine through phenylalanine. Here the CDR3 DNA is all that survives: 48 bases in frame from base 1.

The chain is encoded by TRBV11-2 joined to TRBJ2-4, with 8 central nucleotides matching TRBD2. The TCR sequence derives from a man aged 25 to 45 in good health. Sequences were obtained from blood. The nucleotides are TGTGCCAGCAGCCACCCGGGACTAGTAGCCAAAAACATTCAGTACTTC. It translates as CASSHPGLVAKNIQYF.